The count of the clone carrying this T cell receptor beta chain is one. Its antigen is not identified. This specimen comes from a study of shared clonotypes between healthy human individuals. Nashville, Tennessee was home to all donors, who were Caucasian adults. This CDR3 region has 15 residues. With 3 bases clipped from V and 5 bases from J, the junction kept 8 bases outside the gene matches. From germline, CDR1 is LNHDA and CDR2 SQIVND (reference sequence). The assay used deep level. The sorted-subset replicate PCRs were given around 200 ng DNA, which is roughly 30,000 T cell genomes. The data were produced by immunoSEQ multiplex PCR, yet TCRdb's version contains in-frame clones alone and is incomplete. The table lists more than 2 million clones, 90% to 95% of them singletons. The study's findings and limits: Few donors restricted represented genetic and exposure-history diversity.

Sequences were obtained from naive CD4+ T cells sorted from blood. Subset given: CD45RA+ positively selected. The TCR originated in a man aged 18 to 35 in good health. V and J are TRBV19 and TRBJ2-5; 8 bases match TRBD2. The CDR3 sequence: CASSITGTRKETQYF. In nucleotides, the CDR3 is TGTGCCAGTAGTATCACCGGGACTAGGAAGGAGACCCAGTACTTC. The full variable domain, rest sourced from reference TRBV19 and TRBJ2-5, is DGGITQSPKYLFRKEGQNVTLSCEQNLNHDAMYWYRQDPGQGLRLIYYSQIVNDFQKGDIAEGYSVSREKKESFPLTVTSAQKNPTAFYLCASSITGTRKETQYFGPGTRLLVL.